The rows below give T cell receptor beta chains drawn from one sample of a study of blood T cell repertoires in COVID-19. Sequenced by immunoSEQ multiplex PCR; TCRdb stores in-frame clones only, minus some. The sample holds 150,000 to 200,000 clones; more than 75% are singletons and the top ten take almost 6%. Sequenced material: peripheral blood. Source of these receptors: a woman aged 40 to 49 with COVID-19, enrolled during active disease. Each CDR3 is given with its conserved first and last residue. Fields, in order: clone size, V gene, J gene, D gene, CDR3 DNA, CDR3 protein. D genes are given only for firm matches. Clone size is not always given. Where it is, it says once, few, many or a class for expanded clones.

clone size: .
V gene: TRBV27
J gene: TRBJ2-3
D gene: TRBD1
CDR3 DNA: TGTGCCAGCAGGGGGACAGGGGGCCTCGCAGATACGCAGTATTTT
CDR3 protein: CASRGTGGLADTQYF

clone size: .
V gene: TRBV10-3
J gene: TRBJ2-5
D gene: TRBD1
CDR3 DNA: TGTGCCATCAGTGACTCAACCGGGGCTGGACAGGGTCGAAAGACCCAGTACTTC
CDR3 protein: CAISDSTGAGQGRKTQYF

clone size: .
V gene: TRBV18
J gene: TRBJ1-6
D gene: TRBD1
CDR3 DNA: TGTGCCAGCTCACTAAGGACAGGGTCTTCACCCCTCCACTTT
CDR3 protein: CASSLRTGSSPLHF

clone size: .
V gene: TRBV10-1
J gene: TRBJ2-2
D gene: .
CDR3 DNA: TGCGCCAGCAGCGCTTACGGGGTCGAGAACACCGGGGAGCTGTTTTTT
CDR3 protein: CASSAYGVENTGELFF

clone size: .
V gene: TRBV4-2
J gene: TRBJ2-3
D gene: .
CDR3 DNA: TGTGCCAGCAGCCAAATCATAGCGGGCACAGATACGCAGTATTTT
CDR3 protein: CASSQIIAGTDTQYF

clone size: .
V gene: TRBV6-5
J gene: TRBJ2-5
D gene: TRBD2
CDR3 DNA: TGTGCCAGCAGCAGGACTAGCAGGGAGACCCAGTACTTC
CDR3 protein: CASSRTSRETQYF

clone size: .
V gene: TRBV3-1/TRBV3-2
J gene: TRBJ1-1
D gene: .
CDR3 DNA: TGTGCCAGCAGCCAGCGGAGTGAGGCTGAAGCTTTCTTT
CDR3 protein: CASSQRSEAEAFF

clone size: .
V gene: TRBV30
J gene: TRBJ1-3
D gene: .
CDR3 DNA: TGTGCCGTTGGAGCCCACGGAAACTCTGGAAACACCATATATTTT
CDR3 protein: CAVGAHGNSGNTIYF

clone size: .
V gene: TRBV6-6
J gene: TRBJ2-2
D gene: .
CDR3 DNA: TGTGCCAGCAGTTACACAGAGGGTAGGGCCGGGGAGCTGTTTTTT
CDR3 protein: CASSYTEGRAGELFF

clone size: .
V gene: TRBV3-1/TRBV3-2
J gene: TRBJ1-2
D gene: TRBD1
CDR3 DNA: TGTGCCAGCAGCTCGACAGGGGAATATGGCTACACCTTC
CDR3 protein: CASSSTGEYGYTF

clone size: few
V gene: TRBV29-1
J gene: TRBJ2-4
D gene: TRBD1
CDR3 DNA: TGCAGCGTGATGGGACAGGGAGGGAAAAACATTCAGTACTTC
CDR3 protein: CSVMGQGGKNIQYF

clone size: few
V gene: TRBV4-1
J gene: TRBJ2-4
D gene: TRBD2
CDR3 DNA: TGCGCCAGCAGCCAAGGACGGTCTTTCGGGAGGGTTAAAAACATTCAGTACTTC
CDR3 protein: CASSQGRSFGRVKNIQYF

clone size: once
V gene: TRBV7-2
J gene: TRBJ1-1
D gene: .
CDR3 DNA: TGTGCCAGCAGCCTCGGACAGAACACTGAAGCTTTCTTT
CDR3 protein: CASSLGQNTEAFF

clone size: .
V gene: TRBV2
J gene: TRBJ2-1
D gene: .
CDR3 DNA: TGTGCCAGTTTACGGGAGATAACCTACAATGAGCAGTTCTTC
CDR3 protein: CASLREITYNEQFF

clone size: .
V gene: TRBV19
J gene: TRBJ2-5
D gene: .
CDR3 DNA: TGTGCCAGTAGGGCACAAAACCAAGAGACCCAGTACTTC
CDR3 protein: CASRAQNQETQYF

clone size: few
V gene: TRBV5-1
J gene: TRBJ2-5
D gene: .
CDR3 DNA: TGCGCCAGCAGCCCAGGCCATGGCAGGGCGTTCCAAGAGACCCAGTACTTC
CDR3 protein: CASSPGHGRAFQETQYF

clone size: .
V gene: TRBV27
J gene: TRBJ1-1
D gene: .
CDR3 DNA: TGTGCCAGCAGTGGCTCTCTAGGGAGCAACACTGAAGCTTTCTTT
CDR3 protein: CASSGSLGSNTEAFF

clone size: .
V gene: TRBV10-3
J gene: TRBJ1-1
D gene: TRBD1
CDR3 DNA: TGTGCCACCGGCGGACAGGGCGTACCTGAAGCTTTCTTT
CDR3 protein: CATGGQGVPEAFF

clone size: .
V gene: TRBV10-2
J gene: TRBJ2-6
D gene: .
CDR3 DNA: TGCGCCAGCAGCACCTTAGGGGATTCCTCTGGGGCCAACGTCCTGACTTTC
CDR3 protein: CASSTLGDSSGANVLTF

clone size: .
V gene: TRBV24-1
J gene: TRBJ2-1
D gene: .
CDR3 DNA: TGTGCCACAGCTCAGGGGACCGATGAGCAGTTCTTC
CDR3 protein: CATAQGTDEQFF

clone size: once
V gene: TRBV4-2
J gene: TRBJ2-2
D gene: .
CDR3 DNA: TGTGCCAGCAGCCAGACATCGACACCCCCCACCGGGGAGCTGTTTTTT
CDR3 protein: CASSQTSTPPTGELFF

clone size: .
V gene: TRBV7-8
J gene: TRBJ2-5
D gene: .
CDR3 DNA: TGTGCCAGCAGCCCCCTCACTAGTTTTGAGACCCAGTACTTC
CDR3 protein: CASSPLTSFETQYF

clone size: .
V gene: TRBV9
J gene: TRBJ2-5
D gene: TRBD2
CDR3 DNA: TGTGCCAGCAGCGTAGATCTAGCGGGAGGCTTACAAGAGACCCAGTACTTC
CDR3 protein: CASSVDLAGGLQETQYF